These 25 T cell receptor beta chains came from one sample sequenced in a study of T-cell memory formation after mild COVID-19 (dated by TCRdb to about 2021). The library was obtained by 5' RACE. TCRdb names Illumina NovaSeq 6000 as the instrument used. TCRdb applied fastp at Q25 and MiXCR to the public reads, then kept only in-frame beta chains. Rows with one shared CDR3 protein collapse into an entry with the most common genes and DNA. The sample has around 250,000 distinct CDR3 sequences on record, 15% of them singletons. The top ten clones comprise 2% to 2.5% of the sample. Sequencing used PBMCs or a T cell subset sorted from them (not recorded which). Receptor source: an adult woman who had mild COVID-19 (a few samples of this study predate the infection). The sample titles of this study are shuffled in the database, so cell type and time point are left out; the donor was told from shared clones.

V usage is TRBV20-1 and J usage is TRBJ2-7, with TRBD1 as a possible D gene (5 bases). Germline CDR1 and CDR2: DFQATT and SNEGSKA (reference sequence). Trimming cost V 6 bases and J 0 bases, with 12 bases left between them. This CDR3 is built from 13 residues. The CDR3 region is CSARSGFSYEQYF. The CDR3 bases are TGCAGTGCGAGATCAGGGTTCTCCTACGAGCAGTACTTC.

This clonotype was counted only a few times. The genes are TRBV7-3 and TRBJ2-1; D is tentatively TRBD1 or TRBD2 (5 bases each). Trimming removed 1 base from V and 4 bases from J, with 14 bases in between. This CDR3 region has 16 residues. The V gene's germline CDR1 is SGHTA and CDR2 FQGTGA. CDR3 nucleotide sequence: TGTGCCAGCAGCTTAATTGGGACGCTAAGTTACAATGAGCAGTTCTTC. This gives the protein CASSLIGTLSYNEQFF.

Comments on this clonotype: One end of the junction does not line up with germline, which may come from a read error. The chain uses TRBV9 and TRBJ1-1; 9 bases agree with TRBD1. From germline, CDR1 is SGDLS and CDR2 YYNGEE. CDR3 length equals 15 residues. The CDR3 region has the DNA TGTACCAGCAGCTCACGGACAGGGGTGAACACTGAAGCTTTCTTT. Protein sequence: CTSSSRTGVNTEAFF.

In its sample, this clonotype was seen a few times. This rearrangement joins TRBV9 to TRBJ2-3; 10 nucleotides match TRBD1. The J segment lost 1 base and the V segment lost 0 bases, leaving 2 bases of the junction unmatched. The CDR3 has 16 residues. Germline CDR1 SGDLS, CDR2 YYNGEE. CDR3 nucleotides: TGTGCCAGCAGCGTAGCGGGGACAGGGGGCACAGATACGCAGTATTTT. Encoded protein: CASSVAGTGGTDTQYF.

This clonotype was counted between two and nine times. The J gene is TRBJ2-7, the V gene TRBV3-1; D not resolved. The CDR3 spans 11 residues. V was shortened by 8 bases and J by 3 bases, with 8 bases between the two germline ends. Germline lookup yields CDR1 LGHDT and CDR2 YNNKEL (reference sequence). CDR3 nucleotide sequence: TGTGCCAGCTCGAAGATCTACGAGCAGTACTTC. This sequence encodes CASSKIYEQYF.

At least ten counts were recorded for this clonotype. In DNA form, the CDR3 reads TGTGCCAGTACACCTTGGACAGGGGGAGTGGATTCCAAAAACATTCAGTACTTC. Translation gives CASTPWTGGVDSKNIQYF. The chain has TRBV19 and TRBJ2-4; TRBD1 matches 10 bases. Germline V gene sequence: CDR1 LNHDA, CDR2 SQIVND (reference sequence). The CDR3 sequence is 18 residues long. J lost 2 bases, V lost 7 bases, and 14 bases had no gene match.

This chain links TRBV19 with TRBJ1-5; 10 nucleotides line up with TRBD1. There are 17 residues in the CDR3. V gave up 8 bases and J gave up 1 base; unmatched junction bases: 11. The germline V gene has CDR1 LNHDA and CDR2 SQIVND (reference sequence). The CDR3 protein is CASRGDRGRTSNQPQHF. Written as DNA, the CDR3 is TGTGCCAGTCGGGGGGACAGGGGACGTACCAGCAATCAGCCCCAGCATTTT.

The chain employs TRBV18 and TRBJ2-1, with D possibly being TRBD2 (6 bases). V dropped 0 bases and J dropped 0 bases, with 18 bases sitting between them. Per germline, CDR1 KGHSH and CDR2 LQKENI. The CDR3 contains 19 residues. CDR3 nucleotide sequence: TGTGCCAGCTCACCACCGAGCGGGCGGGGATCAAGCTCCTACAATGAGCAGTTCTTC. As protein: CASSPPSGRGSSSYNEQFF.

This clonotype was counted only a few times. This chain uses TRBV18 with TRBJ1-5, with D possibly matching TRBD1 (5 bases). CDR1 is KGHSH and CDR2 is LQKENI in the germline V gene. V gave up 4 bases and J gave up 7 bases, with 11 bases separating them. CDR3 length equals 13 residues. In nucleotides, the CDR3 is TGTGCCAGCTCACAAGGGGAGCAGCAGCCCCAGCATTTT. The encoded protein is CASSQGEQQPQHF.

The V call is TRBV19, the J call TRBJ1-2, with 8 bases matching TRBD1. The germline V gene has CDR1 LNHDA and CDR2 SQIVND (reference sequence). V lost 5 bases, J lost 2 bases, and 7 bases stayed unmatched. This CDR3 comprises 15 residues. CDR3 sequence: CASSPWDRSNYGYTF. CDR3 DNA: TGTGCCAGTAGTCCATGGGACAGGTCGAACTATGGCTACACCTTC.

The V gene is TRBV2, the J gene TRBJ2-2, with D maybe TRBD1 (5 bases). The CDR3 runs 13 residues. The V end was cut by 6 bases, the J end by 2 bases, with 7 bases between. CDR1 and CDR2 (germline): SNHLY, FYNNEI. The CDR3 coding sequence is TGTGCCAGCAGCAGGGCAAACACCGGGGAGCTGTTTTTT. Encoded protein: CASSRANTGELFF.

This clonotype has a handful of counts. The genes are TRBV19 and TRBJ2-3; TRBD2 matches at 8 bases. Per the germline V gene, CDR1 is LNHDA and CDR2 is SQIVND (reference sequence). The CDR3 runs to 18 residues. J gave up 4 bases and V 4 bases, and 16 bases lay outside the gene matches. The CDR3 region is CASSSRPGRGRPADTQYF. CDR3 nucleotide sequence: TGTGCCAGTAGTAGCCGACCAGGTCGCGGGAGGCCAGCAGATACGCAGTATTTT.

This clonotype appeared many times. J is TRBJ2-7 and V is TRBV20-1; 9 bases are a match to TRBD1. The germline gives CDR1 DFQATT, CDR2 SNEGSKA (reference sequence). The V gene end was trimmed by 6 bases and the J gene end by 1 base; junction bases not matched to a gene: 10. CDR3 length: 15 residues. The CDR3 sequence: CSARSRDRASYEQYF. As DNA, the CDR3 is TGCAGTGCCCGCTCCCGGGACAGGGCGTCCTACGAGCAGTACTTC.

This clonotype was seen only a few times. The chain links TRBV6-2 or TRBV6-3 to TRBJ2-1, with 12 nucleotides matching TRBD2. This CDR3 has 15 amino acids. The germline V gene encodes CDR1 MNHEY and CDR2 SVGEGT. The ends lost 8 bases at V and 8 bases at J; junction bases unmatched: 10. CDR3 amino acids: CASGTPSGRAYEQFF. In DNA, the CDR3 is TGTGCCAGCGGCACCCCTAGCGGGAGGGCCTATGAGCAGTTCTTC.

CDR3 sequence reads: CASKPQEASYEQYF. The CDR3 nucleotides read TGTGCCAGCAAGCCGCAGGAGGCTTCGTACGAGCAGTACTTC. The chain employs TRBV12-3 or TRBV12-4 and TRBJ2-7, with D tentatively TRBD2 (5 bases). Trimming took 7 bases from V and 4 from J, leaving 17 bases between them. This CDR3 has 14 residues.

The rearrangement uses TRBV7-2 and TRBJ2-1; D uncertain. Germline V gene lookup returns CDR1 SGHTA and CDR2 FQGNSA. The CDR3 length is 15 residues. Trimming shortened V by 2 bases and J by 4 bases, and 12 bases separated the two germline ends. Written as DNA, the CDR3 is TGTGCCAGCAGCTTAAGCAGGTCACTTTACAATGAGCAGTTCTTC. Protein sequence: CASSLSRSLYNEQFF.

The J gene is TRBJ1-5, the V gene TRBV10-3; tentative D call: TRBD1 (5 bases). Trimming left V 0 bases short and J 4 bases short, with 10 bases between. The germline V gene encodes CDR1 ENHRY and CDR2 SYGVKD. CDR3 length equals 15 residues. The CDR3 sequence is CAISESGPNNQPQHF. Here the CDR3 DNA reads TGTGCCATCAGTGAGTCGGGACCGAATAATCAGCCCCAGCATTTT.

This clonotype was picked up a small number of times. The chain combines TRBV2 with TRBJ2-5, with D unresolved. Germline V gene lookup returns CDR1 SNHLY and CDR2 FYNNEI. The CDR3 loop spans 12 amino acids. The V end lost 8 bases, the J end lost 5 bases, and 12 bases lay between the germline ends. CDR3 DNA: TGTGCCAGCTCGGTAGTACAGGAGACCCAGTACTTC. Amino acid sequence: CASSVVQETQYF.

The chain joins TRBV7-2 to TRBJ2-5; D gene unclear. Trimming took off 5 bases at V and 8 bases at J, with 12 bases between the two ends. This CDR3 spans 12 amino acids. CDR1 SGHTA and CDR2 FQGNSA come from the germline V gene. CDR3 amino acids: CASSLQHQTQYF. CDR3 DNA: TGTGCCAGCAGCCTCCAACACCAAACCCAGTACTTC.

This clonotype was seen a few times. This chain joins TRBV7-2 and TRBJ2-5, with a possible D match to TRBD2 (5 bases). The CDR3 consists of 17 residues. V lost 1 base and J 7 bases, leaving 22 bases between the germline ends. Germline CDR1 is SGHTA and CDR2 is FQGNSA. The CDR3 DNA sequence: TGTGCCAGCAGCTTAGGGGAGCGAGCGGTCCTAGAGGGGACCCAGTACTTC. It codes for CASSLGERAVLEGTQYF.

This clonotype turned up a few times. The chain carries TRBV3-1 and TRBJ1-1; TRBD1 is a possible D gene (5 bases). There are 12 residues in the CDR3. The germline V gene encodes CDR1 LGHDT and CDR2 YNNKEL (reference sequence). The V end lost 6 bases, the J end lost 3 bases, and 8 bases lay between the germline ends. This CDR3 is CASSWGYTEAFF. As DNA, the CDR3 is TGTGCCAGCAGTTGGGGGTACACTGAAGCTTTCTTT.

This clonotype was detected only a few times. This rearrangement joins TRBV18 to TRBJ1-1; tentative D call: TRBD1 (6 bases). Germline values: CDR1 KGHSH, CDR2 LQKENI. Trimming left V 3 bases short and J 4 bases short, with 18 bases between. This CDR3 is built from 16 residues. This chain's CDR3 is CASSPVRKGVSTEAFF. The DNA of the CDR3 is TGTGCCAGCTCACCCGTCAGAAAGGGGGTTTCCACTGAAGCTTTCTTT.

The chain couples TRBV5-4 to TRBJ2-3; a possible D gene is TRBD2 (5 bases). Germline V gene data show CDR1 as SGHNT and CDR2 as YYREEE (reference sequence). V was trimmed by 2 bases and J by 4 bases, leaving 26 bases between them. The CDR3 is 19 amino acids. CDR3 bases: TGTGCCAGCAGCTTCGGGCGCGGGCTAGCCGGTCTGGTTTCAGATACGCAGTATTTT. Its protein product is CASSFGRGLAGLVSDTQYF.

The rearrangement uses TRBV29-1 and TRBJ2-3; D is undetermined. CDR1 and CDR2 from the germline V gene are SQVTM and ANQGSEA. The CDR3 consists of 12 residues. Trimming pared 5 bases from V and 2 bases from J, leaving 8 bases between. The CDR3 region has the DNA TGCAGCGTTCAGATGGACACAGATACGCAGTATTTT. This sequence encodes CSVQMDTDTQYF.

This clonotype has only a few counts. The genes are TRBV4-1 and TRBJ2-7, with a tentative D call TRBD1 (6 bases). The V and J ends lost 2 bases and 4 bases respectively, with 15 bases between them. This CDR3 has 15 amino acids. Germline V gene sequence: CDR1 MGHRA, CDR2 YSYEKL. The DNA of the CDR3 is TGCGCCAGCAGCCAACCGGGACAAAAAGTGTACGAGCAGTACTTC. This sequence encodes CASSQPGQKVYEQYF.